A selection of T cell receptor beta chains follows, all from one sample in a study of beta chain features in type 1 diabetes. Some clones are missing from TCRdb's copy, which holds only in-frame ones; the method was immunoSEQ multiplex PCR. The table records about 260,000 clones, 68% of them present only once. Input material: naive CD4+ T cells from blood. Receptors were obtained from a man aged 30 to 45 in good health. The CDR3 runs from the conserved cysteine through the conserved F or W. D genes are given only for firm matches.

v_gene | d_gene | CDR3aa
TRBV7-2 | TRBD2 | CASSLLAGGADTQYF
TRBV2 | NA | CASSEAVRGTQHF
TRBV28 | NA | CASQMWSKEFF
TRBV5-6 | TRBD1 | CASSEDRGADSYF
TRBV29-1 | TRBD2 | CSVGTSGRASTDTQYF
TRBV7-9 | NA | CASRLERLGEEYEQYF
TRBV29-1 | NA | CSVRQTNTGELFF
TRBV4-1 | TRBD2 | CASSQEGEGTQYF
TRBV21-1 | NA | CASSKFAQWYTGELFF
TRBV2 | TRBD1 | CASADRVRREQYF
TRBV11-2 | NA | CASRQERETQYF
TRBV29-1 | NA | CSVKLTMNTEAFF
TRBV7-9 | NA | CASSLVTTRDEQYF
TRBV4-3 | NA | CASSQGLGNEQFF
TRBV30 | TRBD2 | CAWSVRGDEQYF
TRBV7-2 | NA | CASSLRAGAEETQYF
TRBV29-1 | NA | CSVGGGRSRDTDTQYF
TRBV29-1 | NA | CSVATFRERGSGANVLTF
TRBV30 | TRBD1 | CAWSWGQGTGELFF
TRBV2 | TRBD1 | CASVRGQGKRSPLHF
TRBV10-3 | TRBD2 | CAISESLAGEETQYF
TRBV20-1 | NA | CSASRGYTF
TRBV30 | NA | CACRVVGYGYTF
TRBV30 | NA | CAWSVNQGTQYF
TRBV7-9 | NA | CASSSVVGELFF
TRBV29-1 | NA | CSDLPGPQETQYF
TRBV30 | TRBD1 | CASGQDSYNEQFF
TRBV30 | NA | CAWSIGGTEAFF
TRBV6-4 | NA | CASSAQMNTEAFF